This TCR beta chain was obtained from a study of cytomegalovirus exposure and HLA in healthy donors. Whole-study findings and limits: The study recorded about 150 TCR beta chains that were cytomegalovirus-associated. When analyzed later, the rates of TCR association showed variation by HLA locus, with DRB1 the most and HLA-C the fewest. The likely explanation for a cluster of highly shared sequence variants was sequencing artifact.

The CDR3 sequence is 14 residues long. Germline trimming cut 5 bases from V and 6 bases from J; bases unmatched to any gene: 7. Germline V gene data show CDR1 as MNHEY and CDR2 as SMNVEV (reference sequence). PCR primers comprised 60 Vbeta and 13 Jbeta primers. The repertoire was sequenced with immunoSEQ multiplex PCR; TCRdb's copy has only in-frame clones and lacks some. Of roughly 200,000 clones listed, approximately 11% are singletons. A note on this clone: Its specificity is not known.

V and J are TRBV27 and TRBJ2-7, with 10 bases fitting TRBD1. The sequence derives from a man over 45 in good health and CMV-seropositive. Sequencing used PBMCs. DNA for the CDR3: TGTGCCAGCAGTGCCGGGACAGGGGCTGGCGAGCAGTACGTC. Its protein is CASSAGTGAGEQYV.